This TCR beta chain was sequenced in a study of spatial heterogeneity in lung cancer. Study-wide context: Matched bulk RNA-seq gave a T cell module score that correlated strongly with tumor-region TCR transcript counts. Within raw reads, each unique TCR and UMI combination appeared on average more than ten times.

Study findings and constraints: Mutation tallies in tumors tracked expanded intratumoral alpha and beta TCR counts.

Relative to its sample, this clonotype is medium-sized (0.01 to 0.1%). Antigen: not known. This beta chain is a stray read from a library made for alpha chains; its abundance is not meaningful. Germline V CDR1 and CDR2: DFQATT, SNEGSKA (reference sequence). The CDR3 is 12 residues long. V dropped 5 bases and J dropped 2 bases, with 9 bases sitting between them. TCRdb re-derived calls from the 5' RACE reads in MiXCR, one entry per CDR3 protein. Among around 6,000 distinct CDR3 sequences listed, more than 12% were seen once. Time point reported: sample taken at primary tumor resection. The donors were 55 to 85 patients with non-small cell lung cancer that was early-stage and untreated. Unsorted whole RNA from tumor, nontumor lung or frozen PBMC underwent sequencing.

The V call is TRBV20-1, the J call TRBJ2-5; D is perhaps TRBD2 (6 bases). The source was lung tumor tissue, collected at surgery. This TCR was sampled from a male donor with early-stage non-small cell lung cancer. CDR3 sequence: CSADGGQETQYF. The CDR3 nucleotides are TGCAGTGCTGATGGGGGGCAAGAGACCCAGTACTTC.